This TCR beta chain emerged from a study of T cells in Graves' hyperthyroidism and ophthalmopathy. On the study more broadly: Prior to any treatment, at the point of initial diagnosis, peripheral blood was collected.

For the diagnoses, clinical symptoms, serum thyroxine and TRAb, thyroid ultrasound and orbital computed tomography were used. What was amplified from RNA transcripts were TCR beta CDR3 regions. An initial round of RT-PCR targeting the TCR CDR3 relied on the HTBI primer set. A single record per CDR3 protein comes from TCRdb applying MiXCR to the multiplex PCR reads. The table lists fewer than 600,000 distinct CDR3 sequences, approximately 15% of them singletons. Germline-derived CDR1 and CDR2 are LGHNA and YNFKEQ. The CDR3 contains 15 residues. V shed 4 bases and J 0 bases; nucleotides not matched to a gene: 3. This clonotype occurred many times.

Sequencing was performed on blood. The rearrangement uses TRBV4-2 and TRBJ2-3, with 8 bases aligning to TRBD1. The source is a woman between 18 and 30 years old with Graves' hyperthyroidism. The CDR3 region has the DNA TGTGCCAGCAGCCGGTACAGGGGGAGCACAGATACGCAGTATTTT. It yields the protein CASSRYRGSTDTQYF.